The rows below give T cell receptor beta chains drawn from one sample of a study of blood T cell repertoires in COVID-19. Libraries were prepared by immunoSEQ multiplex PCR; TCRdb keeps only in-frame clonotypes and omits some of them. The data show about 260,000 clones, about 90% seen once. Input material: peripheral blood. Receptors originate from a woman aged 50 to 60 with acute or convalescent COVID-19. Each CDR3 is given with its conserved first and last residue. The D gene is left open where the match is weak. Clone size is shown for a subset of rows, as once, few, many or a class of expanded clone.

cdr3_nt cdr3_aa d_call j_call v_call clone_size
TGTGCCAGCAGCGTAGATTTGGGGGCGCAGGGCTACACCTTC CASSVDLGAQGYTF . TRBJ1-2 TRBV9 .
TGTGCCAGCAGCGTAGAGCCAGGGTCCACCGGGGAGCTGTTTTTT CASSVEPGSTGELFF . TRBJ2-2 TRBV9 .
TGTGCCAGCAGTTTACTAGCGGGGGTACACGAGCAGTACTTC CASSLLAGVHEQYF TRBD2 TRBJ2-7 TRBV6-5 once
TGCGCCAGCAGCCAAGCTTCCAGCGGCGGGAGGAAGGAGCAGTTCTTC CASSQASSGGRKEQFF TRBD2 TRBJ2-1 TRBV4-1 .
TGTGCCAGTAGCCCTTCCGGGACAGGGGACGGCTACACCTTC CASSPSGTGDGYTF TRBD1 TRBJ1-2 TRBV19 .
TGTGCAAGTCGCTTCTGTCAGCCCCAGCATTTT CASRFCQPQHF . TRBJ1-5 TRBV12-2 .
TGCGCCAGCGGGGGGGGCAGCACCTACGAGCAGTACTTC CASGGGSTYEQYF . TRBJ2-7 TRBV5-1 .
TGTGCCAGCAGCCAAGTATTTAGAGGGCGAGTAGTTTTTAATGAGCAGTTCTTC CASSQVFRGRVVFNEQFF . TRBJ2-1 TRBV7-6 .
TGTGCCAGCAGTTTAACCCGGTTCCAAGAGACCCAGTACTTC CASSLTRFQETQYF . TRBJ2-5 TRBV28 .
TGTGCCACCAGTGATCCTGTGACAGGGGGGTCTAACTATGGCTACACCTTC CATSDPVTGGSNYGYTF TRBD1 TRBJ1-2 TRBV24-1 few
TGCGCCAGCAGCTTGCCCCGACAGGGAGGCTCCTACGAGCAGTACTTC CASSLPRQGGSYEQYF . TRBJ2-7 TRBV5-1 .
TGCGCCACCTTGAGTACTCCCGGGACTCGAACCTACGAGCAGTACTTC CATLSTPGTRTYEQYF . TRBJ2-7 TRBV5-1 .
TGTGCCAGCAGTTTATTCGCGGGTCCCCCTAACTATGGCTACACCTTC CASSLFAGPPNYGYTF . TRBJ1-2 TRBV28 .
TGTGCCAGCAGCCCAGGACTAGCGGGAATGGAATTGTCCTACGAGCAGTACTTC CASSPGLAGMELSYEQYF TRBD2 TRBJ2-7 TRBV7-8 .
TGTGCCAGCAGCAGCTGGACTCACACTAACACCGGGGAGCTGTTTTTT CASSSWTHTNTGELFF . TRBJ2-2 TRBV7-8 .
TGCAGCGTCCCGGGACAGGGGACAGATACGCAGTATTTT CSVPGQGTDTQYF TRBD1 TRBJ2-3 TRBV29-1 once
TGCAGCGTTGAAGGAACCCAGGGGAATATGAACACTGAAGCTTTCTTT CSVEGTQGNMNTEAFF . TRBJ1-1 TRBV29-1 .
TGTGCCAGCAGCTTAATTGGGAGACAGGGGTCTGTTACGCAGTATTTT CASSLIGRQGSVTQYF TRBD1 TRBJ2-3 TRBV7-3 .
TGTGCCAGCAGTTCGCGCGGGGAGGGAGATTCACCCCTCCACTTT CASSSRGEGDSPLHF . TRBJ1-6 TRBV6-5 .
TGCGCCAGCAGCTTGGCAGGGAGGGGGGCAGATACGCAGTATTTT CASSLAGRGADTQYF . TRBJ2-3 TRBV5-1 .
TGTGCCAGCAGTCCCCCGGGAGCGTTCACAGATACGCAGTATTTT CASSPPGAFTDTQYF . TRBJ2-3 TRBV27 .
TGTGCCAGCAGCTTAGTTCCGGGACAAGGGAACTCTGGGGCCAACGTCCTGACTTTC CASSLVPGQGNSGANVLTF . TRBJ2-6 TRBV11-2 .
TGCAGCGTTGGCCCCATTGAGCCCCGATACGAGCAGTACTTC CSVGPIEPRYEQYF . TRBJ2-7 TRBV29-1 once
TGTGCCAGCAGCGCTACAGGGGGCGAAAAACTGTTTTTT CASSATGGEKLFF TRBD1 TRBJ1-4 TRBV2 once
TGTGCCAGCAGTGAAGGGGGGCCTGGGGCCAACGTCCTGACTTTC CASSEGGPGANVLTF . TRBJ2-6 TRBV2 once
TGCGCCAGCAGCCTCCTAGCAGAGAGTAGCTACGAGCAGTACTTC CASSLLAESSYEQYF . TRBJ2-7 TRBV4-1 .
TGCAGTGCTAGTTTAGCTAACTATGGCTACACCTTC CSASLANYGYTF . TRBJ1-2 TRBV20-1 .
TGTGCCAGCAGCTTAAGCCGGGACGAGCAGTACTTC CASSLSRDEQYF . TRBJ2-7 TRBV11-3 .
TGTGCCAGCAGCTTATTGTTGGGCTCAAGCAATGAGCAGTTCTTC CASSLLLGSSNEQFF . TRBJ2-1 TRBV7-8 .
TGTGCCAGCAGCCAGATCAGGGAGACCCAGTACTTC CASSQIRETQYF . TRBJ2-5 TRBV3-1/TRBV3-2 .
TGTGCCAGCAGGGGCCTAGCGGCCATCTCCTACGAGCAGTACTTC CASRGLAAISYEQYF TRBD2 TRBJ2-7 TRBV28 .
TGTGCCAGCAGCTTAGAGGGGGGGGGCAATCAGCCCCAGCATTTT CASSLEGGGNQPQHF . TRBJ1-5 TRBV7-2 .
TGTGCCAGCAGTGTTCCCGGACAGGGGTTGGTAAATGAGCAGTTCTTC CASSVPGQGLVNEQFF TRBD1 TRBJ2-1 TRBV28 .
TGTGCCAGCACTGTCGACAGCTTTAGCAATCAGCCCCAGCATTTT CASTVDSFSNQPQHF . TRBJ1-5 TRBV6-6 .
TGTGCCAGCAGCCCCCCCCTGAGGGGAGGCGAAGCTTTCTTT CASSPPLRGGEAFF . TRBJ1-1 TRBV7-8 once
TGTGCCAGCACCTCCAGTGGGGGGAGCTCCTACAATGAGCAGTTCTTC CASTSSGGSSYNEQFF . TRBJ2-1 TRBV28 .
TGTGCCAGCAGCGTAGCCGGTAGCTGGTCCTACGAGCAGTACTTC CASSVAGSWSYEQYF . TRBJ2-7 TRBV9 .
TGTGCCAGCAGCTACGGAGGGGTCAGCAATCAGCCCCAGCATTTT CASSYGGVSNQPQHF . TRBJ1-5 TRBV5-4 .
TGCGCCAGCAGCTTACTGACAGACGGGGAGACCCAGTACTTC CASSLLTDGETQYF . TRBJ2-5 TRBV5-1 once
TGCGCCAGCAGCTTGGTAGCGTTCCGTGATTTTGGCTACGAGCAGTACTTC CASSLVAFRDFGYEQYF . TRBJ2-7 TRBV5-1 .
TGTGCCAGCAGTTTATCAGGGCTCTCCTACAATGAGCAGTTCTTC CASSLSGLSYNEQFF . TRBJ2-1 TRBV28 .
TGTGCCAGCAGCGGAAGGGCGGGGACGAGGCTCCACTTT CASSGRAGTRLHF . TRBJ1-6 TRBV7-3 .
TGTGCCAGCAGCCCCCAGACTAGCGGGAGGTTCAATGAGCAGTTCTTC CASSPQTSGRFNEQFF TRBD2 TRBJ2-1 TRBV7-2 .